The next 16 T cell receptor beta chains were all read from a single sample in a study of T-cell reconstitution after alpha-beta-depleted transplantation in children. Preparing the TCRbeta library involved the use of unique molecular identifiers. Using its own MiXCR run on the PCR reads, TCRdb lists one record per CDR3 protein. The sample carries 700,000 to 850,000 distinct CDR3 sequences, around 17% recorded once. The specimen was PBMCs, mostly from graft donor cells, collected 360 days after TCRalphabeta/CD19-depleted stem cell transplant. These receptors were taken from a male patient aged 5 to 17 who had a stem cell transplant for acute lymphoblastic leukemia, so the T cells may come from the graft donor.

The V gene is TRBV10-3, the J gene TRBJ2-1; possibly TRBD1 or TRBD2 for D (5 bases each). The CDR3 is 14 residues long. The V end was cut by 6 bases, the J end by 1 base, with 10 bases between. Germline CDR1 reads ENHRY; CDR2 reads SYGVKD. The CDR3 loop reads CAISRDLSYNEQFF. CDR3 coding DNA: TGTGCCATCAGCCGGGACCTTTCCTACAATGAGCAGTTCTTC.

This clonotype was detected a few times. The V and J genes are TRBV3-1 and TRBJ2-1; D is possibly TRBD2 (5 bases). The germline CDR1 and CDR2 sequences are LGHDT and YNNKEL (reference sequence). V lost 0 bases to trimming and J lost 8 bases, with 20 bases between them. This CDR3 is 17 amino acids long. CDR3 in amino acids: CASSQDLDLRDGHEQFF. As DNA, the CDR3 is TGTGCCAGCAGCCAAGATCTGGACCTCCGGGATGGCCATGAGCAGTTCTTC.

The chain uses TRBV7-2 and TRBJ2-5, with 8 positions matching TRBD2. CDR3 length equals 18 residues. Germline V CDR1 and CDR2: SGHTA, FQGNSA. Trimming cost V 5 bases and J 4 bases; bases outside gene matches: 18. CDR3 region: CASSLSGRPHFRGETQYF. The CDR3 region has the DNA TGTGCCAGCAGCCTCAGCGGGAGACCTCATTTCCGAGGAGAGACCCAGTACTTC.

This chain uses TRBV27 with TRBJ2-6; D call uncertain. The germline gives CDR1 MNHEY, CDR2 SMNVEV (reference sequence). The V end lost 5 bases, the J end lost 0 bases, and 11 bases lay between the germline ends. CDR3 length equals 16 residues. CDR3 protein: CASSPLPSSGANVLTF. CDR3 in DNA: TGTGCCAGCAGTCCTCTGCCAAGCTCTGGGGCCAACGTCCTGACTTTC.

The rearrangement uses TRBV4-1 and TRBJ2-1; the match to TRBD2 covers 12 bases. V was clipped by 3 bases and J by 15 bases; unmatched bases: 15. Germline loops: CDR1 MGHRA, CDR2 YSYEKL. This CDR3 is 16 amino acids long. CDR3: CASSQLTSGSPGDLFF. The CDR3 bases are TGCGCCAGCAGCCAGCTGACTAGCGGGAGCCCGGGAGATCTGTTCTTC.

The gene calls are TRBV5-1 and TRBJ2-5, with D possibly called TRBD1 or TRBD2 (5 bases each). Germline CDR1 is SGHRS and CDR2 is YFSETQ. The CDR3 is made up of 14 amino acids. The V end was cut by 2 bases, the J end by 4 bases, with 12 bases between. CDR3 region: CASSFGWDRETQYF. As DNA, the CDR3 is TGCGCCAGCAGCTTTGGGTGGGACCGAGAGACCCAGTACTTC.

This clonotype has a count of ten or more. The chain employs TRBV12-3 or TRBV12-4 and TRBJ1-5; 9 nucleotides match TRBD1. J gave up 5 bases and V 5 bases, and 1 base lay outside the gene matches. The CDR3 loop spans 13 amino acids. The CDR3 loop reads CASSGQGYQPQHF. The DNA of the CDR3 is TGTGCCAGCAGTGGACAGGGGTATCAGCCCCAGCATTTT.

This clonotype was detected a few times. This CDR3 is CSVYRGQTGELFF. CDR3 in DNA: TGCAGCGTTTACAGGGGGCAAACCGGGGAGCTGTTTTTT. V is TRBV29-1 and J is TRBJ2-2; 9 bases are a match to TRBD1. The CDR3 is 13 residues long. Germline CDR1 and CDR2: SQVTM and ANQGSEA. Trimming took 5 bases from V and 5 from J; bases not matched to a gene: 3.

This chain connects TRBV20-1 to TRBJ2-5; perhaps D is TRBD1 or TRBD2 (5 bases each). The CDR3 has 16 amino acids. The germline V and J ends were trimmed by 1 base and 4 bases, with 19 bases remaining between them. CDR1 DFQATT and CDR2 SNEGSKA come from the germline V gene (reference sequence). CDR3 region: CSARGGDGSLPETQYF. The CDR3 bases are TGCAGTGCTAGAGGTGGGGACGGCTCCCTCCCAGAGACCCAGTACTTC.

This clonotype was detected only a few times. The chain has TRBV20-1 and TRBJ2-7; TRBD2 matches at 16 bases. Germline values: CDR1 DFQATT, CDR2 SNEGSKA (reference sequence). V lost 5 bases to trimming and J lost 3 bases; unmatched junction nucleotides: 19. The CDR3 sequence is 20 residues long. The chain's CDR3 is CSAEREDGTSGRAGHYEQYF. CDR3 DNA sequence: TGCAGTGCTGAAAGAGAGGACGGGACTAGCGGGAGGGCCGGGCACTACGAGCAGTACTTC.

This clonotype was seen a handful of times. The gene calls are TRBV5-5 and TRBJ2-3, with D possibly being TRBD1 (6 bases). In germline, CDR1 is SGHKS, CDR2 YYEKEE (reference sequence). V was clipped by 1 base and J by 2 bases, with 11 bases between them. CDR3 length equals 15 residues. CDR3 residues: CASSLPGQITDTQYF. Written as DNA, the CDR3 is TGTGCCAGCAGCTTGCCCGGACAGATCACAGATACGCAGTATTTT.

The chain uses TRBV11-3 and TRBJ2-7; tentatively, D is TRBD1 or TRBD2 (5 bases each). The CDR3 is 14 residues long. V was pared by 3 bases and J by 3 bases, with 12 bases between. The V gene's germline CDR1 is SGHNT and CDR2 YENEEA. CDR3 nucleotide sequence: TGTGCCAGCAGCTTCGGGACGGGGAACTACGAGCAGTACTTC. Its translation: CASSFGTGNYEQYF. The full variable domain, with the rest looked up from reference TRBV11-3 and TRBJ2-7, is EAGVVQSPRYKIIEKKQPVAFWCNPISGHNTLYWYLQNLGQGPELLIRYENEEAVDDSQLPKDRFSAERLKGVDSTLKIQPAELGDSAVYLCASSFGTGNYEQYFGPGTRLTVT.

This clonotype was seen a handful of times. This rearrangement joins TRBV5-1 to TRBJ1-1; D is unresolved. The germline gives CDR1 SGHRS, CDR2 YFSETQ. The CDR3 covers 14 residues. The ends were cut back, 3 bases at V and 4 bases at J, with 13 bases in the middle. This chain's CDR3 is CASSSRPWGTEAFF. DNA for the CDR3: TGCGCCAGCAGCTCCCGGCCCTGGGGCACTGAAGCTTTCTTT.

This clonotype was seen a handful of times. The chain links TRBV4-1 to TRBJ2-2; the match to TRBD2 covers 11 bases. Germline V gene lookup returns CDR1 MGHRA and CDR2 YSYEKL. V was clipped by 0 bases and J by 5 bases; unmatched bases: 11. This CDR3 spans 19 amino acids. For the CDR3, the DNA is TGCGCCAGCAGCCAAGATCATTTTGGGGCTAGCGGGAGGACCGGGGAGCTGTTTTTT. Residues: CASSQDHFGASGRTGELFF.

This chain joins TRBV20-1 and TRBJ2-7, with no clear D. Deletions cut 3 bases from V and 2 bases from J, with 17 bases between. Germline V lookup: CDR1 DFQATT, CDR2 SNEGSKA (reference sequence). There are 15 residues in the CDR3. The CDR3 nucleotides read TGCAGTGCTAGGAGAACCCCTGGCTCGACCTACGAGCAGTACTTC. Its translation is CSARRTPGSTYEQYF.

V and J are TRBV9 and TRBJ2-7; no definite D call. The CDR3 has 15 amino acids. Trimming removed 0 bases at V and 2 bases at J, with 12 bases between. The germline CDR1 and CDR2 sequences are SGDLS and YYNGEE. CDR3 loop: CASSVALESPYEQYF. CDR3 DNA sequence: TGTGCCAGCAGCGTAGCCCTAGAGAGCCCCTACGAGCAGTACTTC.